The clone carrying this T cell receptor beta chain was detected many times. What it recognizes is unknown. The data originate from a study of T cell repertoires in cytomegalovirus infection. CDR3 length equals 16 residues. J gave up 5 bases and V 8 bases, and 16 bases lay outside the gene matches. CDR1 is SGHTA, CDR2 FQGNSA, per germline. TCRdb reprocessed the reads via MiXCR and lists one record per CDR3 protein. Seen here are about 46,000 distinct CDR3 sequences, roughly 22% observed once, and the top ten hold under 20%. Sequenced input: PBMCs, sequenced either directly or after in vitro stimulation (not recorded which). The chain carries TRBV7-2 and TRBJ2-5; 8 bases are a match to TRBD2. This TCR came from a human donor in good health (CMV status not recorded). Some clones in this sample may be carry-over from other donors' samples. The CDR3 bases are TGTGCCAGCCAGATAACCGGGACTAGACCTTGGGAGACCCAGTACTTC. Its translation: CASQITGTRPWETQYF.